This passage covers 25 T cell receptor beta chains from one sample sequenced in a study of shared clonotypes between healthy human individuals. Assay used: immunoSEQ multiplex PCR; TCRdb lists only in-frame clones, some missing. The data show around 370,000 clones, roughly 96% seen once. The sequenced material came from memory CD8+ T cells sorted from blood. Documented subset: CD45RO+ cells pooled with CCR7-negative TemRA cells. The receptors were sampled from a man aged 25-45 years in good health.

This clone was counted once. The V gene is TRBV19, the J gene TRBJ2-5, with no clear D. Trimming pared 1 base from V and 2 bases from J, leaving 8 bases between. The CDR3 extends over 14 amino acids. Per germline, CDR1 LNHDA and CDR2 SQIVND (reference sequence). The CDR3 is CASSIAGLQETQYF. The CDR3 DNA sequence: TGTGCCAGTAGTATAGCGGGCCTTCAAGAGACCCAGTACTTC.

This rearrangement joins TRBV11-2 to TRBJ2-3, with 9 positions matching TRBD1. The CDR3 has 13 amino acids. The germline V gene encodes CDR1 SGHAT and CDR2 FQNNGV. V was clipped by 1 base and J by 9 bases; unmatched bases: 2. CDR3 protein: CASSLAGTGTQYF. The DNA for the CDR3 is TGTGCCAGCAGCTTAGCCGGGACAGGGACGCAGTATTTT.

The chain is built from TRBV7-9 and TRBJ2-1; 9 positions agree with TRBD2. From germline, CDR1 is SEHNR and CDR2 FQNEAQ (reference sequence). The J segment lost 9 bases and the V segment lost 5 bases, leaving 17 bases of the junction unmatched. CDR3 length: 17 residues. The CDR3 DNA reads TGTGCCAGCAGCCCGACTGGGATTCTTAGCGGGAGTTCTGAGCAGTTCTTC. Protein: CASSPTGILSGSSEQFF.

The genes are TRBV10-3 and TRBJ2-1; TRBD2 matches at 15 bases. CDR3 length: 15 residues. The ends lost 6 bases at V and 4 bases at J; junction bases unmatched: 1. Germline CDR1 reads ENHRY; CDR2 reads SYGVKD. Here the CDR3 reads CAISGTSGRYNEQFF. For the CDR3, the DNA is TGTGCCATCAGCGGGACTAGCGGGAGGTACAATGAGCAGTTCTTC.

The rearrangement links TRBV7-2 to TRBJ2-1, with a tentative D call TRBD2 (5 bases). The CDR3 is made up of 16 amino acids. Trimming left V 5 bases short and J 0 bases short, with 14 bases between. Germline V CDR1 and CDR2: SGHTA, FQGNSA. The chain's CDR3 is CASSLRTAHSYNEQFF. CDR3 nucleotide sequence: TGTGCCAGCAGCCTACGGACTGCGCACTCCTACAATGAGCAGTTCTTC.

V is TRBV6-6 and J is TRBJ1-1, with D possibly TRBD1 on 5 matching bases. V was cut by 2 bases and J by 5 bases, with 9 bases left in between. In germline, CDR1 is MNHNY, CDR2 SVGAGI (reference sequence). This CDR3 contains 13 residues. CDR3: CASSYPQGTEAFF. Written as DNA, the CDR3 is TGTGCCAGCAGTTACCCCCAGGGAACTGAAGCTTTCTTT.

This clone was observed once. The chain employs TRBV2 and TRBJ1-5; no clear D gene. The CDR3 is 13 amino acids. Germline CDR1 and CDR2: SNHLY and FYNNEI. V lost 7 bases to trimming and J lost 0 bases, with 7 bases between them. The CDR3 nucleotides are TGTGCCAGCAAGAGGAATAGCAATCAGCCCCAGCATTTT. This encodes CASKRNSNQPQHF.

The chain has TRBV12-1 and TRBJ2-1; TRBD2 reflects the table's D call only, with no check against the DNA. TRBV12-1 is a pseudogene locus. This CDR3 region has 15 residues. In DNA, the CDR3 is TGTGCCAGCAGCGGGGGGACTAGCGGCAACAATGAGCAGTTCTTC. Amino acids: CASSGGTSGNNEQFF.

The genes are TRBV20-1 and TRBJ2-5; D might be TRBD1 (5 bases). Per germline, CDR1 DFQATT and CDR2 SNEGSKA (reference sequence). This CDR3 has 11 residues. CDR3 loop: CSLLRVETQYF. The CDR3 coding sequence is TGCAGCTTACTCAGGGTTGAGACCCAGTACTTC.

The genes are TRBV4-2 and TRBJ2-2; 12 bases map to TRBD2. There are 20 residues in the CDR3. The germline gives CDR1 LGHNA, CDR2 YNFKEQ. The J segment lost 2 bases and the V segment lost 0 bases, leaving 10 bases of the junction unmatched. CDR3 residues: CASSQEGLAGGPYNTGELFF. The CDR3, as DNA: TGTGCCAGCAGCCAAGAGGGCCTAGCGGGAGGGCCATACAACACCGGGGAGCTGTTTTTT.

The V and J genes are TRBV27 and TRBJ2-3; D might be TRBD1 (5 bases). The CDR3 has 15 residues. The V and J ends lost 3 bases and 3 bases respectively, with 13 bases between them. The germline V gene encodes CDR1 MNHEY and CDR2 SMNVEV (reference sequence). This CDR3 is CASSFRKGRTDTQYF. DNA of the CDR3: TGTGCCAGCAGTTTTCGGAAGGGGCGGACAGATACGCAGTATTTT.

The V gene is TRBV5-1, the J gene TRBJ2-1; TRBD2 aligns across 7 bases. Per the germline V gene, CDR1 is SGHRS and CDR2 is YFSETQ. The CDR3 has 14 residues. The V gene end was trimmed by 3 bases and the J gene end by 0 bases; junction bases not matched to a gene: 0. In DNA form, the CDR3 reads TGCGCCAGCAGCTGGACTAGCTCCTACAATGAGCAGTTCTTC. Protein product: CASSWTSSYNEQFF.

The V and J genes are TRBV30 and TRBJ1-2; D may be TRBD1 (5 bases). Germline V CDR1 and CDR2: GTSNPN, SVGIG (reference sequence). Trimming took off 5 bases at V and 8 bases at J, with 9 bases between the two ends. This CDR3 is 10 amino acids long. The CDR3 DNA reads as TGTGCCTGGGGTAACAGGGGCTACACCTTC. It specifies CAWGNRGYTF.

The chain combines TRBV11-2 with TRBJ2-5, with 8 positions matching TRBD2. The trim removed 3 bases at V and 3 bases at J, leaving 6 bases unmatched. The CDR3 loop spans 15 amino acids. CDR1 is SGHAT, CDR2 FQNNGV, per germline. CDR3 nucleotides: TGTGCCAGCAGCTTCGGTAATAGCGGGAAAGAGACCCAGTACTTC. As protein: CASSFGNSGKETQYF.

The genes are TRBV6-5 and TRBJ2-3; D is unclear. CDR1 and CDR2 (germline): MNHEY, SVGAGI. This CDR3 spans 14 amino acids. V lost 0 bases and J 4 bases, leaving 8 bases between the germline ends. This chain's CDR3 is CASSYSARPDTQYF. The CDR3 DNA is TGTGCCAGCAGTTACTCGGCTAGACCAGATACGCAGTATTTT.

The table lists this clone with a few counts. The CDR3 region is CASSKQGAGGYTF. CDR3 DNA: TGTGCCAGCAGCAAGCAGGGGGCGGGAGGCTACACCTTC. The gene calls are TRBV9 and TRBJ1-2, with 8 bases identical to TRBD1. The CDR3 has 13 residues. CDR1 and CDR2 from the germline V gene are SGDLS and YYNGEE. The V and J ends lost 4 bases and 8 bases, in that order; junction bases with no gene match: 7.

The rearrangement uses TRBV4-1 and TRBJ2-7; D is perhaps TRBD1 (5 bases). This CDR3 is built from 15 residues. CDR1 is MGHRA, CDR2 YSYEKL, per germline. Trimming cost V 1 base and J 2 bases, with 12 bases left between them. As DNA, the CDR3 is TGCGCCAGCAGCCAAGTCCCCAGGGAAACCTACGAGCAGTACTTC. It specifies CASSQVPRETYEQYF.

CDR3 residues: CASSLGETFTDTQYF. CDR3 bases: TGTGCCAGCAGCTTAGGGGAAACTTTCACAGATACGCAGTATTTT. V is TRBV7-3 and J is TRBJ2-3; D is uncertain. Germline CDR1 SGHTA, CDR2 FQGTGA. This CDR3 spans 15 amino acids. V lost 2 bases to trimming and J lost 2 bases, with 11 bases between them.

This chain connects TRBV2 to TRBJ1-3; D possibly corresponds to TRBD1 (5 bases). Germline values: CDR1 SNHLY, CDR2 FYNNEI. The CDR3 has 16 residues. The V end lost 6 bases, the J end lost 2 bases, and 17 bases lay between the germline ends. CDR3 sequence (DNA): TGTGCCAGCAGGAGCGGGACCTCGACTGCTGGAAACACCATATATTTT. Translation gives CASRSGTSTAGNTIYF. The full variable domain, with the rest looked up from reference TRBV2 and TRBJ1-3, is EPEVTQTPSHQVTQMGQEVILRCVPISNHLYFYWYRQILGQKVEFLVSFYNNEISEKSEIFDDQFSVERPDGSNFTLKIRSTKLEDSAMYFCASRSGTSTAGNTIYFGEGSWLTVV.

The V gene is TRBV10-2, the J gene TRBJ2-2, with 7 bases lining up with TRBD2. The length of the CDR3 is 16 residues. V lost 6 bases to trimming and J lost 6 bases; unmatched junction nucleotides: 13. Germline lookup yields CDR1 WSHSY and CDR2 SAAADI. The CDR3 sequence: CASRGGGGSVAGELFF. DNA for the CDR3: TGCGCCAGCAGGGGTGGCGGCGGGAGCGTAGCCGGGGAGCTGTTTTTT.

The chain has TRBV6-8 and TRBJ2-7, with 8 bases that match TRBD1. With 2 bases clipped from V and 4 bases from J, the junction kept 1 base outside the gene matches. The germline CDR1 and CDR2 sequences are MNHGY and SAAAGT. The CDR3 consists of 13 residues. CDR3 loop: CASSYRTGYEQYF. The CDR3 DNA reads as TGTGCCAGCAGTTACCGGACAGGGTACGAGCAGTACTTC.

The chain recombines TRBV19 with TRBJ2-4; 13 bases align to TRBD2. Losses at the gene ends were 3 bases for V and 0 bases for J; bases not matched to a gene: 5. The CDR3 extends over 18 amino acids. Germline CDR1 reads LNHDA; CDR2 reads SQIVND (reference sequence). The DNA of the CDR3 is TGTGCCAGTAGTATCTGGACTAGCGGGGGCCTAGCCAAAAACATTCAGTACTTC. Amino acids: CASSIWTSGGLAKNIQYF.

This clone was recorded only once. The CDR3 here is CAISESRGGSEKLFF. CDR3 bases: TGTGCCATCAGTGAGTCGAGAGGGGGGAGTGAAAAACTGTTTTTT. The chain is built from TRBV10-3 and TRBJ1-4, with D perhaps TRBD1 (6 bases). The CDR3 is 15 amino acids. V lost 0 bases and J lost 7, with 12 bases in between. Germline loops: CDR1 ENHRY, CDR2 SYGVKD.

The V and J genes are TRBV7-9 and TRBJ2-7, with D perhaps matching TRBD2 (6 bases). Trimming shortened V by 1 base and J by 4 bases, and 11 bases separated the two germline ends. Germline V gene sequence: CDR1 SEHNR, CDR2 FQNEAQ (reference sequence). CDR3 length: 14 residues. The DNA for the CDR3 is TGTGCCAGCAGCTTAGTGACGGGAGAATACGAGCAGTACTTC. The encoded protein is CASSLVTGEYEQYF.

The chain joins TRBV10-3 to TRBJ2-1; 10 bases align to TRBD2. Germline V gene sequence: CDR1 ENHRY, CDR2 SYGVKD. The junction had 2 bases not matched to a gene; V was cut back by 4 bases and J by 2 bases. This CDR3 comprises 15 residues. As DNA, the CDR3 is TGTGCCATCAGTGGGACTAGCGGCACCTACAATGAGCAGTTCTTC. It encodes CAISGTSGTYNEQFF.